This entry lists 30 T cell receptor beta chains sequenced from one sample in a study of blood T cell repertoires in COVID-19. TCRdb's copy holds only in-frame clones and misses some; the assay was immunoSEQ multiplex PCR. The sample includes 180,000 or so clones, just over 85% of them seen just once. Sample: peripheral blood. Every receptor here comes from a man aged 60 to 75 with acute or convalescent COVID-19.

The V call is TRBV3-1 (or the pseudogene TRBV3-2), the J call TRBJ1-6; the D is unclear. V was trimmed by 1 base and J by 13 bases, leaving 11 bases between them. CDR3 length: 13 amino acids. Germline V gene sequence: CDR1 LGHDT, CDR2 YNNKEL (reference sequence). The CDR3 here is CASSQGVGGPLHF. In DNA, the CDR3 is TGTGCCAGCAGCCAAGGGGTGGGCGGGCCCCTCCACTTT.

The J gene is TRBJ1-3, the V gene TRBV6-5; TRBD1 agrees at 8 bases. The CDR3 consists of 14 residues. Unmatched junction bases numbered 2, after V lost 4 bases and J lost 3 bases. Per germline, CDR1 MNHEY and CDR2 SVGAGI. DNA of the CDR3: TGTGCCAGCAGTTCGACAGGGGTTGGAAACACCATATATTTT. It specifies CASSSTGVGNTIYF.

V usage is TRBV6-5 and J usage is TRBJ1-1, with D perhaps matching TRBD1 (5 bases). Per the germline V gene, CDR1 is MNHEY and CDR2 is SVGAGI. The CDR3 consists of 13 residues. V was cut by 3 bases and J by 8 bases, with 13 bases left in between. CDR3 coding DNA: TGTGCCAGCAGTTATACGGACACGGCGGAAGCTTTCTTT. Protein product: CASSYTDTAEAFF.

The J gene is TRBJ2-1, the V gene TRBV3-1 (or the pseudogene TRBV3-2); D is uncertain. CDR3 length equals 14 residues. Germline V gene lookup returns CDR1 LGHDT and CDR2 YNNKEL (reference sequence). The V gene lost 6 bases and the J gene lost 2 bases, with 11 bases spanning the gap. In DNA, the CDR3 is TGTGCCAGCAGTCACTCGCGTCCCTACAATGAGCAGTTCTTC. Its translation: CASSHSRPYNEQFF.

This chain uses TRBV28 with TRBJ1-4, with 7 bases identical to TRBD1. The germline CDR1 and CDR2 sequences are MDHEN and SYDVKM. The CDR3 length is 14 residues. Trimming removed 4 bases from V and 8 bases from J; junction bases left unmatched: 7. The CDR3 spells CASSSTGVGEKLFF. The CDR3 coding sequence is TGTGCCAGCAGTTCTACAGGGGTGGGGGAAAAACTGTTTTTT.

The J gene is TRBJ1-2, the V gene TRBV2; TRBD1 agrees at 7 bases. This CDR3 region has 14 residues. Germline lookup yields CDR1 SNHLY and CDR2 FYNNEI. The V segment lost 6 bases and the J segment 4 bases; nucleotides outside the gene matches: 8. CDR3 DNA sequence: TGTGCCAGCAGCCCCAGGACAGGACCCTATGGCTACACCTTC. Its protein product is CASSPRTGPYGYTF. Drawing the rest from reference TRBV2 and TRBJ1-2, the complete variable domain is EPEVTQTPSHQVTQMGQEVILRCVPISNHLYFYWYRQILGQKVEFLVSFYNNEISEKSEIFDDQFSVERPDGSNFTLKIRSTKLEDSAMYFCASSPRTGPYGYTFGSGTRLTVV.

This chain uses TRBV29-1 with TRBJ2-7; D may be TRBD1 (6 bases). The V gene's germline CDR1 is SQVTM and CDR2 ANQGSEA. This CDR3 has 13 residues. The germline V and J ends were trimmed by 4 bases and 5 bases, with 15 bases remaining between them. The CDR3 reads CSVGTTGIDEQYF. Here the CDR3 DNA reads TGCAGCGTTGGGACCACAGGGATCGACGAGCAGTACTTC.

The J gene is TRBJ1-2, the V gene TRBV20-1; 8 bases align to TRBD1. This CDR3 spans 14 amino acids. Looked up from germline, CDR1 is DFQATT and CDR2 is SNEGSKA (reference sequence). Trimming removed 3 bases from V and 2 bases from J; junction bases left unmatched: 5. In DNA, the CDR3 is TGCAGTGCTAGTCTGACAGGGGAGAACTATGGCTACACCTTC. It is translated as CSASLTGENYGYTF.

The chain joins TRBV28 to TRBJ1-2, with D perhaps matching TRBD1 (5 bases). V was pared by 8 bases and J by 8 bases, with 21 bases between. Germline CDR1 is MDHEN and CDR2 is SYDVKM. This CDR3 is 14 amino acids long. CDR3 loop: CASAARGWALGYTF. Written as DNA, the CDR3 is TGTGCCAGCGCCGCTAGGGGATGGGCTCTCGGCTACACCTTC.

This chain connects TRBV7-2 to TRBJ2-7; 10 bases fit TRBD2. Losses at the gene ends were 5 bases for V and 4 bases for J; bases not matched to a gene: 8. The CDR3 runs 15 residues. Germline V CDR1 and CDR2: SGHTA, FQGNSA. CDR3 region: CASSRRTSGIYEQYF. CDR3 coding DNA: TGTGCCAGCAGCCGTCGGACTAGCGGAATTTACGAGCAGTACTTC.

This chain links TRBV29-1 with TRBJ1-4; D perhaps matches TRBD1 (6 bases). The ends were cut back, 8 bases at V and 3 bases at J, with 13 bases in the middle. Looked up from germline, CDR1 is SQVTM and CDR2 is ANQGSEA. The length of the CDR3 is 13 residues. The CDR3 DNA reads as TGCAGCTATAGGGCAGGGGCTAATGAAAAACTGTTTTTT. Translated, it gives CSYRAGANEKLFF.

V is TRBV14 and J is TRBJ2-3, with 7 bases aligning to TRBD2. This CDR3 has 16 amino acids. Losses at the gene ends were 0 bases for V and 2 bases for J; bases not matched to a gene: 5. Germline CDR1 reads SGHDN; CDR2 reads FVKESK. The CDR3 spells CASSQESGRTTDTQYF. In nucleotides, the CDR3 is TGTGCCAGCAGCCAAGAGTCCGGGAGGACCACAGATACGCAGTATTTT. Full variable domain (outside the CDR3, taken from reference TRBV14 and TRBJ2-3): EAGVTQFPSHSVIEKGQTVTLRCDPISGHDNLYWYRRVMGKEIKFLLHFVKESKQDESGMPNNRFLAERTGGTYSTLKVQPAELEDSGVYFCASSQESGRTTDTQYFGPGTRLTVL.

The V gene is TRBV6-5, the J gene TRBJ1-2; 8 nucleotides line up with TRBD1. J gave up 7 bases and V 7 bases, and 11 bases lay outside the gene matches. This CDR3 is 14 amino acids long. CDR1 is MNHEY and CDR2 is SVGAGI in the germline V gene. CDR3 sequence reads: CASTPGGRMFGYTF. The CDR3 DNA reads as TGTGCCAGCACCCCAGGGGGCAGAATGTTTGGCTACACCTTC.

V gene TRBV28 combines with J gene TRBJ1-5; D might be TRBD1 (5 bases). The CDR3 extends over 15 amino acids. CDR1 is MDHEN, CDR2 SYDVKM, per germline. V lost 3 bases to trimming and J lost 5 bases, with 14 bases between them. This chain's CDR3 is CASSFRRGRDQPQHF. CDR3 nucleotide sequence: TGTGCCAGCAGTTTTCGGAGGGGTCGGGATCAGCCCCAGCATTTT.

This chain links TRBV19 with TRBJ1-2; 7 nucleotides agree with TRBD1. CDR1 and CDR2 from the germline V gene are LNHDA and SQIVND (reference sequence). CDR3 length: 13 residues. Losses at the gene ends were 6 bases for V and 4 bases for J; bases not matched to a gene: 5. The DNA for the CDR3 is TGTGCCAGTAGGCGACAGGGAAGCTATGGCTACACCTTC. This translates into CASRRQGSYGYTF.

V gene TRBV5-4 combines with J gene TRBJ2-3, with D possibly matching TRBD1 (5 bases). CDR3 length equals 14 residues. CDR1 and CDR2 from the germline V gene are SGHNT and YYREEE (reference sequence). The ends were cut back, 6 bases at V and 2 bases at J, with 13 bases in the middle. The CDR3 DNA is TGTGCCAGCACCACCAAGACAGTCACAGATACGCAGTATTTT. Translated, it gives CASTTKTVTDTQYF.

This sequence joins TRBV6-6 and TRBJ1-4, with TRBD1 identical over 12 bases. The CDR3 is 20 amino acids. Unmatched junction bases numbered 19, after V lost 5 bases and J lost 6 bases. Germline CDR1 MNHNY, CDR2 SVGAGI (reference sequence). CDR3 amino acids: CASSPPVYAGTGGEYEKLFF. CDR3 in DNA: TGTGCCAGCAGTCCCCCAGTCTATGCCGGGACAGGGGGCGAATATGAAAAACTGTTTTTT.

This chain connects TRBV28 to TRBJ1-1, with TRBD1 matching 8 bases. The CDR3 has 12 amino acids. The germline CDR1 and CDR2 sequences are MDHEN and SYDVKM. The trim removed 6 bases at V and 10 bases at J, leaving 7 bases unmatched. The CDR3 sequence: CASSNRQGRAFF. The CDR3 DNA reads TGTGCCAGCAGCAACAGACAGGGGCGAGCTTTCTTT.

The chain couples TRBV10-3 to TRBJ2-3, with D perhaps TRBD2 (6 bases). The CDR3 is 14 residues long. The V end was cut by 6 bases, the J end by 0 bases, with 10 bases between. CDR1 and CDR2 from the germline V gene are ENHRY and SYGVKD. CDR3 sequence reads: CAISPGLSTDTQYF. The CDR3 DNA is TGTGCCATCAGCCCGGGACTCAGCACAGATACGCAGTATTTT.

This CDR3 reads CASLQAPTLGYTF. The DNA of the CDR3 is TGTGCCAGCCTACAGGCCCCAACTCTCGGCTACACCTTC. The rearrangement joins TRBV6-6 to TRBJ1-2; possibly TRBD1 for D (5 bases). Germline V gene data show CDR1 as MNHNY and CDR2 as SVGAGI (reference sequence). V dropped 8 bases and J dropped 8 bases, with 18 bases sitting between them. The CDR3 consists of 13 residues.

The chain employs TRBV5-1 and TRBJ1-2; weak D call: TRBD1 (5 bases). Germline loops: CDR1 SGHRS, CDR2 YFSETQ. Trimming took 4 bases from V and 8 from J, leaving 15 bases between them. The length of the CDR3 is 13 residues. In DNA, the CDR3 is TGCGCCAGCAGCGTGGGCAAGCAGGGAGGCTACACCTTC. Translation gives CASSVGKQGGYTF.

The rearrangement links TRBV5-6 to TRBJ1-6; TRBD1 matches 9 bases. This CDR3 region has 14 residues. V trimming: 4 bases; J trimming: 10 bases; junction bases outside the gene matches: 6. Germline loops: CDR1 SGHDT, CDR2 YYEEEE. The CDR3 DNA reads TGTGCCAGCAGCCCGACAGGGGGGAAATCACCCCTCCACTTT. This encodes CASSPTGGKSPLHF. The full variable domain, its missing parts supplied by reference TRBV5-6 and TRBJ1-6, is DAGVTQSPTHLIKTRGQQVTLRCSPKSGHDTVSWYQQALGQGPQFIFQYYEEEERQRGNFPDRFSGHQFPNYSSELNVNALLLGDSALYLCASSPTGGKSPLHFGNGTRLTVT.

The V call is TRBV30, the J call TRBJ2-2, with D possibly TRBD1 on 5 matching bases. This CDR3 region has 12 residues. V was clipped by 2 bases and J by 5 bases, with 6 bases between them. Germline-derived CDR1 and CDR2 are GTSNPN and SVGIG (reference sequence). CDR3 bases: TGTGCCTGGAGTAAGGGGACCGGGGAGCTGTTTTTT. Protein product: CAWSKGTGELFF.

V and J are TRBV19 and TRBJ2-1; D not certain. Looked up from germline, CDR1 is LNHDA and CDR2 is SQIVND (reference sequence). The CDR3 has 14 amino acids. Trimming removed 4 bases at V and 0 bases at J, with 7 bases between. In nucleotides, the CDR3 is TGTGCCAGTAGTAAAAGCGTCTCCTACAATGAGCAGTTCTTC. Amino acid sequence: CASSKSVSYNEQFF.

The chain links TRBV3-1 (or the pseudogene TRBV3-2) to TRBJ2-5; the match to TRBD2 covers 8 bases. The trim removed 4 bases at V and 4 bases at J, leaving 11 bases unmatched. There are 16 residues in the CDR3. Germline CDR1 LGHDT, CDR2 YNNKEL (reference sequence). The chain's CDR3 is CASSPTPGGLIETQYF. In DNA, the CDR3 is TGTGCCAGCAGCCCCACTCCGGGGGGGCTTATAGAGACCCAGTACTTC.

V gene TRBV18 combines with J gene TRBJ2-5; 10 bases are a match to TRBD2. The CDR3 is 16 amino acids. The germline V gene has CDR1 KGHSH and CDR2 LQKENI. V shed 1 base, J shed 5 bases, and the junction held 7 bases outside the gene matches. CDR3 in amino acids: CASSPLASGSWETQYF. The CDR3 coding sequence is TGTGCCAGCTCACCACTGGCTAGCGGGAGTTGGGAGACCCAGTACTTC.

The CDR3 DNA reads TGCAGCGTTCGCCTGAGGGGACAGGGGGGCGAGCAGTACTTC. It specifies CSVRLRGQGGEQYF. This rearrangement joins TRBV29-1 to TRBJ2-7; TRBD1 matches at 11 bases. V lost 5 bases, J lost 6 bases, and 9 bases stayed unmatched. The CDR3 has 14 amino acids. From germline, CDR1 is SQVTM and CDR2 ANQGSEA.

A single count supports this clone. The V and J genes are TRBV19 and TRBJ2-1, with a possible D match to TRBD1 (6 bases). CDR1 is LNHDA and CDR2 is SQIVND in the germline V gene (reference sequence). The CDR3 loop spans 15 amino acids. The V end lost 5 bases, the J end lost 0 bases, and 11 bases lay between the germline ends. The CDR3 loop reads CASSPQGSSYNEQFF. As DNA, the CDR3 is TGTGCCAGTAGTCCCCAGGGGAGCTCCTACAATGAGCAGTTCTTC.

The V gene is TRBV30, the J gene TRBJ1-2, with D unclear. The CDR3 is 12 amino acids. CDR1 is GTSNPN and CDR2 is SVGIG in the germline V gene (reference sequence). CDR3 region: CSGRATHYGYTF. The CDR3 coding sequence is TGTTCCGGGAGGGCCACACACTATGGCTACACCTTC.

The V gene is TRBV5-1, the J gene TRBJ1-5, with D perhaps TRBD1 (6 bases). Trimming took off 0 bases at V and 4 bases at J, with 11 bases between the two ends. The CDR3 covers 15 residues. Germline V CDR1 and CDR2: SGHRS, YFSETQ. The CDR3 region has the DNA TGCGCCAGCAGCTTGGAGGGGGTGGGGAATCAGCCCCAGCATTTT. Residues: CASSLEGVGNQPQHF.